Below are 23 T cell receptor beta chains sequenced from a single sample in a study of T cell responses to AZD1222 COVID-19 vaccine. Measured with immunoSEQ multiplex PCR; TCRdb has only the in-frame clones, and not every one. The sample records roughly 120,000 clones, 90% to 95% being singletons. The sequencing here drew on peripheral blood, taken on day 0 of AZD1222 vaccination. These receptors were collected from an adult in good health.

The rearrangement joins TRBV11-2 to TRBJ2-5, with 7 bases fitting TRBD2. Germline CDR1 SGHAT, CDR2 FQNNGV. Unmatched junction bases numbered 5, after V lost 3 bases and J lost 1 base. This CDR3 is 15 amino acids long. The CDR3 DNA reads TGTGCCAGCAGCTTGGGAGGGAAACCCCAAGAGACCCAGTACTTC. Translation gives CASSLGGKPQETQYF.

This sequence joins TRBV29-1 and TRBJ2-7; no definite D call. Trimming left V 3 bases short and J 6 bases short, with 15 bases between. This CDR3 has 13 residues. Germline lookup yields CDR1 SQVTM and CDR2 ANQGSEA. The CDR3 nucleotides are TGCAGCGTTGATCAGATGGGCCAGTCCGAGCAGTACTTC. Residues: CSVDQMGQSEQYF.

V and J are TRBV2 and TRBJ1-5, with 7 bases lining up with TRBD1. V gave up 1 base and J gave up 2 bases; unmatched junction bases: 2. The CDR3 has 15 amino acids. Germline loops: CDR1 SNHLY, CDR2 FYNNEI. CDR3 amino acids: CASSEDRGGNQPQHF. CDR3 DNA sequence: TGTGCCAGCAGTGAAGACAGGGGTGGCAATCAGCCCCAGCATTTT.

V and J are TRBV5-1 and TRBJ1-1; D remains unclear. Germline V gene sequence: CDR1 SGHRS, CDR2 YFSETQ. This CDR3 is built from 13 residues. Trimming left V 0 bases short and J 1 base short, with 4 bases between. This CDR3 is CASSLDRNTEAFF. The CDR3 DNA is TGCGCCAGCAGCTTGGACAGGAACACTGAAGCTTTCTTT.

The rearrangement uses TRBV6-5 and TRBJ1-3; TRBD1 is a possible D gene (5 bases). The CDR3 is 15 amino acids. V was trimmed by 6 bases and J by 0 bases, leaving 12 bases between them. Germline CDR1 is MNHEY and CDR2 is SVGAGI. Here the CDR3 DNA reads TGTGCCAGCAGCATCCGACAGTTCTCTGGAAACACCATATATTTT. Translating gives CASSIRQFSGNTIYF.

The chain recombines TRBV6-5 with TRBJ2-7; TRBD2 might be the D (5 bases). The germline gives CDR1 MNHEY, CDR2 SVGAGI. The germline V and J ends were trimmed by 4 bases and 3 bases, with 13 bases remaining between them. The CDR3 is made up of 14 amino acids. The CDR3 spells CASSWRRLDYEQYF. The CDR3 nucleotides read TGTGCCAGCAGTTGGAGGCGGCTAGACTACGAGCAGTACTTC.

This sequence joins TRBV28 and TRBJ2-3; D ambiguous. From germline, CDR1 is MDHEN and CDR2 SYDVKM. The CDR3 has 15 amino acids. V shed 6 bases and J shed 2 bases, with 15 bases lying between them. Here the CDR3 reads CASSLGQAYTDTQYF. CDR3 bases: TGTGCCAGCAGCCTCGGGCAGGCCTACACAGATACGCAGTATTTT.

The chain is built from TRBV11-3 and TRBJ2-6; D is unresolved. The CDR3 spans 13 residues. The germline V gene has CDR1 SGHNT and CDR2 YENEEA. The V gene lost 5 bases and the J gene lost 0 bases, with 2 bases spanning the gap. CDR3: CASSLSGANVLTF. The DNA of the CDR3 is TGTGCCAGCAGCCTCTCTGGGGCCAACGTCCTGACTTTC.

The rearrangement links TRBV3-1 (or the pseudogene TRBV3-2) to TRBJ2-7; D gene unclear. The germline gives CDR1 LGHDT, CDR2 YNNKEL (reference sequence). This CDR3 has 12 residues. The V and J ends lost 1 base and 6 bases respectively, with 7 bases between them. Here the CDR3 DNA reads TGTGCCAGCAGCCAAGCCGGGTCCGAGCAGTACTTC. Its protein product is CASSQAGSEQYF.

The V gene is TRBV9, the J gene TRBJ1-3, with a tentative D call TRBD1 (5 bases). Germline loops: CDR1 SGDLS, CDR2 YYNGEE. V gave up 2 bases and J gave up 1 base, with 10 bases separating them. The CDR3 sequence is 15 residues long. The DNA for the CDR3 is TGTGCCAGCAGCGTCCGGGGCTTTTCTGGAAACACCATATATTTT. It yields the protein CASSVRGFSGNTIYF.

This sequence joins TRBV28 and TRBJ2-5; 9 nucleotides agree with TRBD2. The CDR3 covers 13 residues. V shed 6 bases and J 6 bases; nucleotides not matched to a gene: 5. Germline loops: CDR1 MDHEN, CDR2 SYDVKM. For the CDR3, the DNA is TGTGCCAGCAGCCCAAGCGGGAGGAAGACCCAGTACTTC. Its translation: CASSPSGRKTQYF. Drawing the rest from reference TRBV28 and TRBJ2-5, the complete variable domain is DVKVTQSSRYLVKRTGEKVFLECVQDMDHENMFWYRQDPGLGLRLIYFSYDVKMKEKGDIPEGYSVSREKKERFSLILESASTNQTSMYLCASSPSGRKTQYFGPGTRLLVL.

V is TRBV9 and J is TRBJ1-6; D remains unclear. The CDR3 has 14 amino acids. Trimming pared 0 bases from V and 7 bases from J, leaving 8 bases between. Germline lookup yields CDR1 SGDLS and CDR2 YYNGEE. As DNA, the CDR3 is TGTGCCAGCAGCGTAGGTGCAGTAAATTCACCCCTCCACTTT. Its translation is CASSVGAVNSPLHF.

The chain couples TRBV28 to TRBJ1-3, with D possibly TRBD1 on 5 matching bases. The CDR3 sequence is 17 residues long. Trimming pared 6 bases from V and 9 bases from J, leaving 27 bases between. Germline V gives CDR1 MDHEN, CDR2 SYDVKM. The CDR3 region has the DNA TGTGCCAGCAGCCATTCCCTCCTTGACAGCCTGGCAGGCACCATATATTTT. Residues: CASSHSLLDSLAGTIYF. Combining the CDR3 with reference TRBV28 and TRBJ1-3 gives the whole variable domain DVKVTQSSRYLVKRTGEKVFLECVQDMDHENMFWYRQDPGLGLRLIYFSYDVKMKEKGDIPEGYSVSREKKERFSLILESASTNQTSMYLCASSHSLLDSLAGTIYFGEGSWLTVV.

The chain couples TRBV19 to TRBJ1-5; unclear D gene. V shed 5 bases and J shed 11 bases, with 10 bases lying between them. Germline V gene sequence: CDR1 LNHDA, CDR2 SQIVND (reference sequence). The CDR3 is 11 residues long. CDR3 nucleotides: TGTGCCAGTAGTGATTACAGCACCCAGCATTTT. Its translation is CASSDYSTQHF.

V gene TRBV28 combines with J gene TRBJ1-5; 8 positions agree with TRBD1. Trimming removed 3 bases from V and 5 bases from J; junction bases left unmatched: 15. CDR1 is MDHEN, CDR2 SYDVKM, per germline. The CDR3 has 18 amino acids. The CDR3 sequence is CASSFVLGQGTGDQPQHF. CDR3 DNA: TGTGCCAGCAGTTTCGTTCTCGGACAGGGAACGGGCGATCAGCCCCAGCATTTT.

The chain recombines TRBV18 with TRBJ2-7; D gene uncertain. Germline CDR1 is KGHSH and CDR2 is LQKENI. Trimming left V 3 bases short and J 5 bases short, with 11 bases between. This CDR3 contains 13 residues. CDR3 sequence reads: CASSPLPMNEQYF. The CDR3 DNA reads as TGTGCCAGCTCACCCCTTCCTATGAACGAGCAGTACTTC.

The chain is built from TRBV9 and TRBJ2-5; 7 bases fit TRBD1. With V trimmed by 4 bases and J by 4 bases, 13 bases remained unmatched. The CDR3 extends over 16 amino acids. CDR1 and CDR2 from the germline V gene are SGDLS and YYNGEE. CDR3 nucleotide sequence: TGTGCCAGCAGCACCACCGACAGGGCGATAGGAGAGACCCAGTACTTC. It translates to CASSTTDRAIGETQYF.

This rearrangement joins TRBV6-5 to TRBJ1-2, with 11 bases fitting TRBD1. Germline lookup yields CDR1 MNHEY and CDR2 SVGAGI. This CDR3 comprises 11 residues. The J segment lost 13 bases and the V segment lost 6 bases, leaving 4 bases of the junction unmatched. Written as DNA, the CDR3 is TGTGCCAGCAGGGGGACAGGGGGGTTCACCTTC. Translated: CASRGTGGFTF.

This chain uses TRBV28 with TRBJ1-2; D is perhaps TRBD1 (6 bases). The germline V and J ends were trimmed by 7 bases and 4 bases, with 16 bases remaining between them. The CDR3 extends over 14 amino acids. CDR1 MDHEN and CDR2 SYDVKM come from the germline V gene. CDR3 DNA: TGTGCCAGCACCGCTAAGGGGGGATTCTATGGCTACACCTTC. The encoded protein is CASTAKGGFYGYTF.

The chain uses TRBV27 and TRBJ1-2, with 10 positions matching TRBD1. There are 13 residues in the CDR3. In germline, CDR1 is MNHEY, CDR2 SMNVEV (reference sequence). Trimming took 6 bases from V and 2 from J; bases not matched to a gene: 0. The DNA of the CDR3 is TGTGCCAGCAGGACAGGGGGCAACTATGGCTACACCTTC. Amino acid sequence: CASRTGGNYGYTF.

The chain uses TRBV20-1 and TRBJ1-6; no clear D gene. The V and J ends lost 3 bases and 2 bases respectively, with 5 bases between them. CDR1 is DFQATT, CDR2 SNEGSKA, per germline (reference sequence). CDR3 length: 13 amino acids. The DNA for the CDR3 is TGCAGTGCTAGTTACGCCTATAATTCACCCCTCCACTTT. Translated, it gives CSASYAYNSPLHF.

This clone was picked up one time. J is TRBJ2-2 and V is TRBV19; TRBD2 matches at 8 bases. V lost 1 base, J lost 0 bases, and 1 base stayed unmatched. Germline-derived CDR1 and CDR2 are LNHDA and SQIVND (reference sequence). This CDR3 contains 16 residues. The CDR3 bases are TGTGCCAGTAGTATAGCGGGAGGGACGAACACCGGGGAGCTGTTTTTT. Protein sequence: CASSIAGGTNTGELFF.

This clone was recorded only once. The chain links TRBV7-2 to TRBJ1-1; a possible D gene is TRBD1 (5 bases). Deletions cut 5 bases from V and 10 bases from J, with 20 bases between. Germline CDR1 SGHTA, CDR2 FQGNSA. The CDR3 covers 14 residues. The CDR3 sequence: CASSLLRRESGAFF. CDR3 nucleotides: TGTGCCAGCAGCCTACTACGCAGGGAATCAGGAGCTTTCTTT.